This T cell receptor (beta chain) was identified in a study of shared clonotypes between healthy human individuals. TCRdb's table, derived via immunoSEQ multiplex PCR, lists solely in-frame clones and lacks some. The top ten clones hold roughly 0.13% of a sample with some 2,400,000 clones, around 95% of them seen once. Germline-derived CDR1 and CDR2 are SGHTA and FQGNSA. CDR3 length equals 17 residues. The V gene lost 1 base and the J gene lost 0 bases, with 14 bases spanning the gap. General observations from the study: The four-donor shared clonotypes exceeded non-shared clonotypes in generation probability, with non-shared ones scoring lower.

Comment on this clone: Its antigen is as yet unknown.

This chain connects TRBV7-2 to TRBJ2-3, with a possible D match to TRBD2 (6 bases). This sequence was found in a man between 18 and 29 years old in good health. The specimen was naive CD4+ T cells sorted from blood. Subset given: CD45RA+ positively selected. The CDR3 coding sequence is TGTGCCAGCAGCTTAGAGGCTAGGGGACTTAGCACAGATACGCAGTATTTT. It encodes CASSLEARGLSTDTQYF.